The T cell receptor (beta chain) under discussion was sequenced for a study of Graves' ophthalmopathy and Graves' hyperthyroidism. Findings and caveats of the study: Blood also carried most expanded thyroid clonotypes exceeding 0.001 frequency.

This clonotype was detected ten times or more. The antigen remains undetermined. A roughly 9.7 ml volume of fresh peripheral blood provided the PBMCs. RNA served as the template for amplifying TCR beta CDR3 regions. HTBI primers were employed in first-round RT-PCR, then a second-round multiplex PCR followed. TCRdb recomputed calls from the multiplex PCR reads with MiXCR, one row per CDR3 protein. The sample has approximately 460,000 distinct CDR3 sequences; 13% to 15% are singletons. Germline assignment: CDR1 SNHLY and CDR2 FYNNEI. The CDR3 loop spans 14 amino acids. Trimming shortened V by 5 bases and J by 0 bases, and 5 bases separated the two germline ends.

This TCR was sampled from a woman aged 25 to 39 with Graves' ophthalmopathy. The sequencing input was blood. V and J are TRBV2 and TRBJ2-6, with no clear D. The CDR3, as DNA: TGTGCCAGCAGTAGTGGCTCTGGGGCCAACGTCCTGACTTTC. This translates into CASSSGSGANVLTF.